The 13 T cell receptor beta chains in this list originate from one sample, sequenced in a study of beta chain features in type 1 diabetes. What was sequenced were expressed TCRB transcripts, since all of the isolated RNA had been reverse transcribed. Libraries were prepared by immunoSEQ multiplex PCR; TCRdb keeps only in-frame clonotypes and omits some of them. The repertoire holds around 160,000 clones, with 8% to 9.5% as singletons. General observations from the study: A moderate, significant TCRB CDR3 shortening appeared in type 1 diabetes across four CD4+ subsets.

The antigens these receptors bind are not known. The specimen was central memory CD4+ T cells from blood. The receptors were sampled from a woman between 18 and 29 years old with type 1 diabetes.

The chain is built from TRBV7-2 and TRBJ1-5; D possibly corresponds to TRBD1 (5 bases). Trimming took off 3 bases at V and 6 bases at J, with 12 bases between the two ends. This CDR3 has 14 amino acids. Germline CDR1 SGHTA, CDR2 FQGNSA. The CDR3 nucleotides are TGTGCCAGCAGCTTCCCAGGAGGGGCTCAGCCCCAGCATTTT. Protein: CASSFPGGAQPQHF.

This chain uses TRBV19 with TRBJ2-3; TRBD1 aligns across 7 bases. Trimming at V came to 6 bases and at J to 0 bases, leaving 6 bases not matched to a gene. The CDR3 runs to 15 residues. The germline CDR1 and CDR2 sequences are LNHDA and SQIVND (reference sequence). CDR3 bases: TGTGCCAGTAGCAAGGGACAGCACAGCACAGATACGCAGTATTTT. Translating it yields CASSKGQHSTDTQYF. Using reference TRBV19 and TRBJ2-3 for the parts outside the CDR3, the full variable domain is DGGITQSPKYLFRKEGQNVTLSCEQNLNHDAMYWYRQDPGQGLRLIYYSQIVNDFQKGDIAEGYSVSREKKESFPLTVTSAQKNPTAFYLCASSKGQHSTDTQYFGPGTRLTVL.

The CDR3 sequence is CASSHGQRDYGYTF. The CDR3 DNA sequence: TGTGCCAGCAGCCACGGGCAGAGGGACTATGGCTACACCTTC. The chain has TRBV5-4 and TRBJ1-2; D is undetermined. V lost 4 bases, J lost 3 bases, and 13 bases lay in between. The CDR3 extends over 14 amino acids. CDR1 and CDR2 (germline): SGHNT, YYREEE (reference sequence).

J is TRBJ1-6 and V is TRBV7-2; a possible D gene is TRBD1 (6 bases). Trimming shortened V by 4 bases and J by 8 bases, and 9 bases separated the two germline ends. Germline CDR1 SGHTA, CDR2 FQGNSA. This CDR3 region has 13 residues. The CDR3 is CASSSQGYSPLHF. CDR3 sequence (DNA): TGTGCCAGCAGCTCACAGGGTTATTCACCCCTCCACTTT.

This clone was detected only a few times. This chain connects TRBV5-6 to TRBJ1-3; D is undetermined. Germline CDR1 SGHDT, CDR2 YYEEEE. The CDR3 covers 12 residues. V was shortened by 4 bases and J by 4 bases, with 6 bases between the two germline ends. CDR3 nucleotides: TGTGCCAGCAGCAGCCAAGGAAACACCATATATTTT. Translated: CASSSQGNTIYF.

This clone was seen only a few times. This sequence joins TRBV5-1 and TRBJ2-1; TRBD2 agrees at 7 bases. This CDR3 has 15 residues. Germline loops: CDR1 SGHRS, CDR2 YFSETQ. Trimming removed 2 bases from V and 5 bases from J; junction bases left unmatched: 7. CDR3 in DNA: TGCGCCAGCAGCTTAGGGACTACGCGCCACAATGAGCAGTTCTTC. Translation: CASSLGTTRHNEQFF.

A few counts support this clone. The chain carries TRBV7-2 and TRBJ2-1; 7 positions match TRBD2. The CDR3 is 18 amino acids. J was trimmed by 6 bases and V by 1 base; bases with no gene match: 15. Per the germline V gene, CDR1 is SGHTA and CDR2 is FQGNSA. The CDR3 nucleotides are TGTGCCAGCAGCTTAGGGGCCTGGGGCGGGAGATCCGTCAATGAGCAGTTCTTC. The encoded protein is CASSLGAWGGRSVNEQFF.

The V and J genes are TRBV6-6 and TRBJ2-7, with 9 bases aligning to TRBD1. Unmatched junction bases numbered 10, after V lost 11 bases and J lost 5 bases. CDR3 length: 13 residues. Germline loops: CDR1 MNHNY, CDR2 SVGAGI (reference sequence). The CDR3 here is CAARLGQGHEQYF. In DNA form, the CDR3 reads TGTGCCGCTAGACTGGGACAGGGCCACGAGCAGTACTTC.

This clone was found a few times. This chain connects TRBV6-5 to TRBJ2-2, with 9 bases that match TRBD2. This CDR3 has 14 amino acids. Per germline, CDR1 MNHEY and CDR2 SVGAGI. Trimming took 6 bases from V and 7 from J; bases not matched to a gene: 6. The CDR3 DNA sequence: TGTGCCAGCAGCTTTAGCGGGAGACACGGGGAGCTGTTTTTT. Its protein is CASSFSGRHGELFF.

The table lists this clone with a few counts. This chain connects TRBV30 to TRBJ2-2; TRBD1 might be the D (6 bases). The CDR3 loop spans 15 amino acids. Trimming removed 0 bases at V and 5 bases at J, with 13 bases between. Germline V gene lookup returns CDR1 GTSNPN and CDR2 SVGIG (reference sequence). CDR3 amino acids: CAWSVQWQGTGELFF. The CDR3 DNA reads as TGTGCCTGGAGTGTACAATGGCAGGGGACCGGGGAGCTGTTTTTT.

This chain uses TRBV4-3 with TRBJ2-2; the match to TRBD2 covers 11 bases. The CDR3 is 18 residues long. The germline V gene has CDR1 LGHNA and CDR2 YSLEER. Unmatched junction bases numbered 4, after V lost 0 bases and J lost 1 base. CDR3 in amino acids: CASSQESSGGLNTGELFF. CDR3 bases: TGCGCCAGCAGCCAAGAATCTAGCGGGGGGCTGAACACCGGGGAGCTGTTTTTT.

This clone was observed a few times. This sequence joins TRBV19 and TRBJ2-2; 9 positions match TRBD1. From germline, CDR1 is LNHDA and CDR2 SQIVND (reference sequence). Trimming cost V 11 bases and J 5 bases; bases outside gene matches: 9. This CDR3 has 14 amino acids. CDR3 sequence reads: CACRDRVRTGELFF. For the CDR3, the DNA is TGTGCCTGCCGGGACAGGGTACGAACCGGGGAGCTGTTTTTT.

The chain links TRBV4-3 to TRBJ1-3; TRBD1 might be the D (5 bases). Germline V lookup: CDR1 LGHNA, CDR2 YSLEER. The CDR3 is made up of 15 amino acids. V lost 1 base and J lost 1, with 8 bases in between. As DNA, the CDR3 is TGCGCCAGCAGCCAAGGGGGCGGATCTGGAAACACCATATATTTT. It encodes CASSQGGGSGNTIYF.